A selection of T cell receptor beta chains follows, all from one sample in a study of blood T cell repertoires in COVID-19. Sequencing was performed with immunoSEQ multiplex PCR; in TCRdb, only in-frame clones are kept and a portion is missing. Seen here are approximately 110,000 clones, about four fifths observed once, and the top ten hold roughly 8.1%. Sequencing input: peripheral blood. Source of these receptors: a woman in her 40s with acute or convalescent COVID-19. The CDR3 runs from the conserved cysteine through the conserved F or W. The order of the fields is clone size, V gene, D gene, J gene, CDR3 length, CDR3 DNA, CDR3 protein. A D gene is named only where the DNA matches it firmly. Clone size is not always given. Where it is, it says once, few, many or a class for expanded clones.

abundance: .
v_gene: TRBV7-8
d_gene: TRBD1
j_gene: TRBJ1-2
len: 17
CDR3nt: TGTGCCAGCAGCTTGGGACAGGGGGCTACCGATAACTATGGCTACACCTTC
CDR3aa: CASSLGQGATDNYGYTF

abundance: .
v_gene: TRBV6-5
d_gene: .
j_gene: TRBJ1-2
len: 15
CDR3nt: TGTGCCAGCAGAAAATCAGGGGTTGCTAACTATGGCTACACCTTC
CDR3aa: CASRKSGVANYGYTF

abundance: .
v_gene: TRBV19
d_gene: TRBD1
j_gene: TRBJ2-4
len: 16
CDR3nt: TGTGCCAGCGGGACAGGGGACCTTTTAGCCAAAAACATTCAGTACTTC
CDR3aa: CASGTGDLLAKNIQYF

abundance: .
v_gene: TRBV14
d_gene: TRBD2
j_gene: TRBJ2-3
len: 16
CDR3nt: TGTGCCAGCAGCCAAGAGGGGGGGTTAGCGGCAGATACGCAGTATTTT
CDR3aa: CASSQEGGLAADTQYF

abundance: .
v_gene: TRBV30
d_gene: .
j_gene: TRBJ1-5
len: 18
CDR3nt: TGTGCCTGGAGTGTACGGGGCCCCCCAGGGGATGGGCGTCAGCCCCAGCATTTT
CDR3aa: CAWSVRGPPGDGRQPQHF

abundance: .
v_gene: TRBV6-5
d_gene: .
j_gene: TRBJ1-1
len: 13
CDR3nt: TGTGCCAGCAGTTACCTTCAACAGGGCCCGGCTTTCTTT
CDR3aa: CASSYLQQGPAFF

abundance: .
v_gene: TRBV7-7
d_gene: TRBD1
j_gene: TRBJ2-7
len: 13
CDR3nt: TGTGCCAGCAGCAGAGGACAGGGGTACGAGCAGTACTTC
CDR3aa: CASSRGQGYEQYF

abundance: .
v_gene: TRBV3-1/TRBV3-2
d_gene: TRBD1
j_gene: TRBJ1-5
len: 18
CDR3nt: TGTGCCAGCAGCCAAGGCGGGTTGGGGGACAGAGGCAATCAGCCCCAGCATTTT
CDR3aa: CASSQGGLGDRGNQPQHF

abundance: .
v_gene: TRBV27
d_gene: .
j_gene: TRBJ1-2
len: 15
CDR3nt: TGTGCCAGCAGTCCCAGAGACAGACCAGCTTATGGCTACATCTTC
CDR3aa: CASSPRDRPAYGYIF

abundance: .
v_gene: TRBV18
d_gene: .
j_gene: TRBJ2-5
len: 13
CDR3nt: TGTGCCAGCTCACTAGGACAGTCGGAGACCCAGTACTTC
CDR3aa: CASSLGQSETQYF

abundance: .
v_gene: TRBV7-9
d_gene: .
j_gene: TRBJ2-3
len: 14
CDR3nt: TGTGCCAGCAGCTTAGCGGGGGGGCAAAATACGCAGTATTTT
CDR3aa: CASSLAGGQNTQYF

abundance: .
v_gene: TRBV19
d_gene: .
j_gene: TRBJ1-5
len: 15
CDR3nt: TGTGCCAGTAGTATAGAGATGGGAGGTAGGCAGCCCCAGCATTTT
CDR3aa: CASSIEMGGRQPQHF

abundance: .
v_gene: TRBV5-4
d_gene: .
j_gene: TRBJ2-2
len: 16
CDR3nt: TGTGCCAGCAGCTTTACCGGACTGGCGAACACCGGGGAGCTGTTTTTT
CDR3aa: CASSFTGLANTGELFF

abundance: .
v_gene: TRBV5-1
d_gene: .
j_gene: TRBJ1-2
len: 11
CDR3nt: TGCGCCAGCAGCTCTATCGATGGCTACACCTTC
CDR3aa: CASSSIDGYTF

abundance: .
v_gene: TRBV5-1
d_gene: TRBD1
j_gene: TRBJ1-2
len: 13
CDR3nt: TGCGCCAGCAGCCTCGGGACAGGGAATGGCTACACCTTC
CDR3aa: CASSLGTGNGYTF

abundance: .
v_gene: TRBV3-1/TRBV3-2
d_gene: TRBD2
j_gene: TRBJ2-2
len: 18
CDR3nt: TGTGCCAGCAGCGCCTCCGGGACTAGCTCCGCGGGGACGGGGGAGCTGTTTTTT
CDR3aa: CASSASGTSSAGTGELFF

abundance: .
v_gene: TRBV30
d_gene: .
j_gene: TRBJ1-1
len: 13
CDR3nt: TGTGCCTGGAGTGTCTATAGGAGCTCTGAAGCTTTCTTT
CDR3aa: CAWSVYRSSEAFF

abundance: .
v_gene: TRBV6-1
d_gene: TRBD2
j_gene: TRBJ2-1
len: 18
CDR3nt: TGTGCCAGCAGTGAAACGGTCTATAGCGGGGGGGTGAGGGATGAGCAGTTCTTC
CDR3aa: CASSETVYSGGVRDEQFF

abundance: few
v_gene: TRBV4-1
d_gene: TRBD1
j_gene: TRBJ1-5
len: 15
CDR3nt: TGCGCCAGCAGCCCCCCGGGACAGGCGCATCAGCCCCAGCATTTT
CDR3aa: CASSPPGQAHQPQHF

abundance: .
v_gene: TRBV9
d_gene: TRBD2
j_gene: TRBJ2-7
len: 14
CDR3nt: TGTGCCAGCAGCGTAGTGGCGGGGGGGGACGAGCAGTACTTC
CDR3aa: CASSVVAGGDEQYF

abundance: .
v_gene: TRBV9
d_gene: .
j_gene: TRBJ1-4
len: 14
CDR3nt: TGTGCCAGCAGCGTAGGGTCGGTCAATGAAAAACTGTTTTTT
CDR3aa: CASSVGSVNEKLFF

abundance: .
v_gene: TRBV4-1
d_gene: TRBD1
j_gene: TRBJ2-3
len: 12
CDR3nt: TGCGCCAGCCGGACAGGGGTAGATACGCAGTATTTT
CDR3aa: CASRTGVDTQYF

abundance: .
v_gene: TRBV19
d_gene: TRBD2
j_gene: TRBJ2-1
len: 15
CDR3nt: TGTGCCAGTAGGCCTAGCGGGGGGGCTTTCTATGAGCAGTTCTTC
CDR3aa: CASRPSGGAFYEQFF

abundance: .
v_gene: TRBV9
d_gene: TRBD1
j_gene: TRBJ1-1
len: 15
CDR3nt: TGTGCCAGCAGCTCCAAACAGGGGACAAACACTGAAGCTTTCTTT
CDR3aa: CASSSKQGTNTEAFF

abundance: .
v_gene: TRBV14
d_gene: TRBD1
j_gene: TRBJ1-6
len: 17
CDR3nt: TGTGCCAGCAGCCAAACAGGGGGCGCATCCTATAATTCACCCCTCCACTTT
CDR3aa: CASSQTGGASYNSPLHF

abundance: .
v_gene: TRBV30
d_gene: .
j_gene: TRBJ1-6
len: 14
CDR3nt: TGTGCCTGGGGCCCGGACAGCCACTATTCACCCCTCCACTTT
CDR3aa: CAWGPDSHYSPLHF

abundance: .
v_gene: TRBV6-5
d_gene: TRBD1
j_gene: TRBJ1-5
len: 14
CDR3nt: TGTGCCAGCAGCCGGGACAGATGGGATCAGCCCCAGCATTTT
CDR3aa: CASSRDRWDQPQHF

abundance: few
v_gene: TRBV2
d_gene: .
j_gene: TRBJ2-7
len: 14
CDR3nt: TGTGCCAGCAGTGGGACCTCCAGGGCCTACGAGCAGTACTTC
CDR3aa: CASSGTSRAYEQYF

abundance: .
v_gene: TRBV6-5
d_gene: .
j_gene: TRBJ1-1
len: 15
CDR3nt: TGTGCCAGCACCCAAGGGAACAGGGAATCCACTGAAGCTTTCTTT
CDR3aa: CASTQGNRESTEAFF

abundance: .
v_gene: TRBV11-2
d_gene: TRBD2
j_gene: TRBJ2-1
len: 19
CDR3nt: TGTGCCAGCAGCTTAGACGCGGGACTAGCGGGGGGGCCCAACAATGAGCAGTTCTTC
CDR3aa: CASSLDAGLAGGPNNEQFF

abundance: .
v_gene: TRBV11-3
d_gene: TRBD2
j_gene: TRBJ2-3
len: 17
CDR3nt: TGTGCCAGCAGCTTAGGGTTCGTGCGGGGGGATACAGATACGCAGTATTTT
CDR3aa: CASSLGFVRGDTDTQYF

abundance: .
v_gene: TRBV7-3
d_gene: .
j_gene: TRBJ2-5
len: 13
CDR3nt: TGTGCCAGCAGCTTACGGGGGTCGGAGACCCAGTACTTC
CDR3aa: CASSLRGSETQYF

abundance: .
v_gene: TRBV11-1
d_gene: TRBD1
j_gene: TRBJ1-6
len: 13
CDR3nt: TGTGCCAGCAGCGGACAGGCCGATTCACCCCTCCACTTT
CDR3aa: CASSGQADSPLHF

abundance: .
v_gene: TRBV28
d_gene: TRBD1
j_gene: TRBJ1-2
len: 17
CDR3nt: TGTGCCAGCAGTTCCCCAGGGGGCGCAAATATTCCCTATGGCTACACCTTC
CDR3aa: CASSSPGGANIPYGYTF

abundance: .
v_gene: TRBV4-1
d_gene: .
j_gene: TRBJ1-5
len: 15
CDR3nt: TGCGCCAGCAGCCAAGGCAGGGAAAGCAATCAGCCCCAGCATTTT
CDR3aa: CASSQGRESNQPQHF

abundance: .
v_gene: TRBV11-3
d_gene: TRBD1
j_gene: TRBJ2-2
len: 16
CDR3nt: TGTGCCAGCAGCCGCGCCGGGACAGGGAACACCGGGGAGCTGTTTTTT
CDR3aa: CASSRAGTGNTGELFF

abundance: .
v_gene: TRBV11-2
d_gene: .
j_gene: TRBJ1-6
len: 12
CDR3nt: TGTGCCAGCAGCCTATCGAATTCACCCCTCCACTTT
CDR3aa: CASSLSNSPLHF

abundance: few
v_gene: TRBV4-1
d_gene: .
j_gene: TRBJ2-7
len: 17
CDR3nt: TGCGCCAGCAGCCAAGCCTGGACAGCCCTGGACTCCTACGAGCAGTACTTC
CDR3aa: CASSQAWTALDSYEQYF

abundance: .
v_gene: TRBV5-1
d_gene: TRBD1
j_gene: TRBJ2-6
len: 18
CDR3nt: TGCGCCAGCGCCCGGACAGGGGTCTCTAGTTCTGGGGCCAACGTCCTGACTTTC
CDR3aa: CASARTGVSSSGANVLTF

abundance: .
v_gene: TRBV5-1
d_gene: TRBD1
j_gene: TRBJ1-1
len: 12
CDR3nt: TGCGCCAGCAGCCTACAGGGGGATGAAGCTTTCTTT
CDR3aa: CASSLQGDEAFF

abundance: .
v_gene: TRBV7-2
d_gene: TRBD2
j_gene: TRBJ2-7
len: 17
CDR3nt: TGTGCCAGCAGCTTTCAGGGACTAGCGGTAAGCTCCTACGAGCAGTACTTC
CDR3aa: CASSFQGLAVSSYEQYF

abundance: few
v_gene: TRBV6-5
d_gene: .
j_gene: TRBJ1-2
len: 11
CDR3nt: TGTGCCAGCAGTTCCGTCGGGGGCTACACCTTC
CDR3aa: CASSSVGGYTF

abundance: few
v_gene: TRBV3-1/TRBV3-2
d_gene: TRBD2
j_gene: TRBJ2-3
len: 18
CDR3nt: TGTGCCAGCAGCACGACTAGCGGGGGGGCCCAGGGCACAGATACGCAGTATTTT
CDR3aa: CASSTTSGGAQGTDTQYF

abundance: few
v_gene: TRBV4-3
d_gene: .
j_gene: TRBJ1-1
len: 15
CDR3nt: TGCGCCAGCAGCCAAGACAGGGGTGGCAACACTGAAGCTTTCTTT
CDR3aa: CASSQDRGGNTEAFF

abundance: .
v_gene: TRBV2
d_gene: .
j_gene: TRBJ1-1
len: 11
CDR3nt: TGTGCCAGCAGTATGACCAGGGAAGCTTTCTTT
CDR3aa: CASSMTREAFF

abundance: few
v_gene: TRBV18
d_gene: .
j_gene: TRBJ1-1
len: 17
CDR3nt: TGTGCCAGCTCCACACAGGCTGGTATAAGGGAGGGGACTGAAGCTTTCTTT
CDR3aa: CASSTQAGIREGTEAFF

abundance: .
v_gene: TRBV7-2
d_gene: .
j_gene: TRBJ2-7
len: 13
CDR3nt: TGTGCCAGCAGCTTAGTAGGCAGGACAGAGCAGTACTTC
CDR3aa: CASSLVGRTEQYF

abundance: .
v_gene: TRBV7-2
d_gene: TRBD1
j_gene: TRBJ2-7
len: 17
CDR3nt: TGTGCCAGCAGCTTAGGAGGACAGGGTCGTAGATCCTACGAGCAGTACTTC
CDR3aa: CASSLGGQGRRSYEQYF

abundance: .
v_gene: TRBV2
d_gene: .
j_gene: TRBJ1-5
len: 14
CDR3nt: TGTGCCAGCAGTGAGGGCGCGTCAAGGCAGCCCCAGCATTTT
CDR3aa: CASSEGASRQPQHF

abundance: once
v_gene: TRBV3-1/TRBV3-2
d_gene: .
j_gene: TRBJ1-6
len: 14
CDR3nt: TGTGCCAGCAGCACTCTCGACAGGCTCTCACCCCTCCACTTT
CDR3aa: CASSTLDRLSPLHF

abundance: .
v_gene: TRBV14
d_gene: .
j_gene: TRBJ1-4
len: 16
CDR3nt: TGTGCCAGCAGCCACCTAGCGACAAGAACTAATGAAAAACTGTTTTTT
CDR3aa: CASSHLATRTNEKLFF

abundance: once
v_gene: TRBV6-2/TRBV6-3
d_gene: TRBD2
j_gene: TRBJ2-5
len: 17
CDR3nt: TGTGCCAGCAGTCGGGGTGGACTAGCGGGGGTCCAAGAGACCCAGTACTTC
CDR3aa: CASSRGGLAGVQETQYF